The table lists the clone carrying this TCR beta chain with a count of one. As originally analysed: Cell counts per sample came from amplifying reference gene primers. Generated by immunoSEQ multiplex PCR, the TCRdb table keeps only in-frame clones and is missing some. V and J calls plus clone size are reproduced from that table; the DNA served to infer D and trimming. The data hold over 130,000 clones, with 88% observed a single time. This record comes from a study of blood T cell repertoires in COVID-19. The CDR3 extends over 13 amino acids. Germline assignment: CDR1 SGHRS and CDR2 YFSETQ. The V gene lost 5 bases and the J gene lost 0 bases, with 6 bases spanning the gap.

This rearrangement joins TRBV5-1 to TRBJ1-3, with a weak D call TRBD1 (5 bases). This receptor was taken from a human donor with COVID-19, enrolled during active disease. The donor label of this sample is uncertain. The specimen was peripheral blood. The CDR3 sequence: CASRTDSGNTIYF. CDR3 DNA sequence: TGCGCCAGCAGGACAGACTCTGGAAACACCATATATTTT.